A selection of T cell receptor beta chains follows, all from one sample in a study of T cell responses to AZD1222 COVID-19 vaccine. Profiled with immunoSEQ multiplex PCR; TCRdb holds only in-frame clones, not every one. The table has around 130,000 clones, about 89% seen once. This specimen consisted of peripheral blood, obtained 28 days after the second dose of the MenACWY control vaccine. These receptors came from an adult who received the MenACWY meningococcal vaccine as a control. CDR3s include the opening cysteine and the closing phenylalanine or tryptophan. The D gene is left open where the match is weak. Only part of the rows carry a size: once, few, many, or a class if the clone is expanded.

TRBV5-6	TRBJ1-1	NA	15	NA	TGTGCCAGCAGCTTTGCACCAGGCGTGAACACTGAAGCTTTCTTT	CASSFAPGVNTEAFF
TRBV18	TRBJ1-2	TRBD1	13	NA	TGTGCCAGCTCGTCCGGGACAGACTATGGCTACACCTTC	CASSSGTDYGYTF
TRBV6-5	TRBJ2-7	NA	13	NA	TGTGCCAGCAGTCCCCTCAGCTCCTACGAGCAGTACTTC	CASSPLSSYEQYF
TRBV27	TRBJ1-5	NA	13	NA	TGTGCCAGCAGGGTGGGCGCCAATCAGCCCCAGCATTTT	CASRVGANQPQHF
TRBV30	TRBJ2-2	NA	14	NA	TGTGCCTGGAGCGGGACATTGAACACCGGGGAGCTGTTTTTT	CAWSGTLNTGELFF
TRBV5-6	TRBJ1-2	NA	13	NA	TGTGCCAGCAGCTTGTCCAGGATGTATGGCTACACCTTC	CASSLSRMYGYTF
TRBV9	TRBJ1-1	NA	13	NA	TGTGCCAGCAGCGTAGAAGCCCGGACTGAAGCTTTCTTT	CASSVEARTEAFF
TRBV4-3	TRBJ1-2	NA	16	once	TGCGCCAGCAGCCAAGATTACGCCACTTCTAACTATGGCTACACCTTC	CASSQDYATSNYGYTF
TRBV10-3	TRBJ1-6	NA	14	NA	TGTGCCATCAGTGAGTCAGGGGATAGTTCACCCCTCCACTTT	CAISESGDSSPLHF
TRBV4-3	TRBJ2-7	NA	14	NA	TGCGCCAGCAGCCGCCGTACGGGGGCTGGCGAGCAGTACTTC	CASSRRTGAGEQYF
TRBV7-2	TRBJ1-3	NA	17	once	TGTGCCAGCAGCTTATCGCCTCCGGGGAACAGTGGAAACACCATATATTTT	CASSLSPPGNSGNTIYF
TRBV29-1	TRBJ2-7	NA	13	NA	TGCAGCGTGGGCCAAACGGGAAGTCTTTCCCAGTACTTC	CSVGQTGSLSQYF
TRBV28	TRBJ1-6	NA	12	NA	TGTGCCAGCAGAGGCCCGGGACGCGACCTCCACTTT	CASRGPGRDLHF
TRBV28	TRBJ2-7	NA	15	once	TGTGCCAGCAGTCCCTCTACAGGGAGTCGGTACGAGCAGTACTTC	CASSPSTGSRYEQYF
TRBV19	TRBJ2-7	TRBD1	15	NA	TGTGCCAGTAGCCCGGGACAGGGGACCATCTACGAGCAGTACTTC	CASSPGQGTIYEQYF
TRBV20-1	TRBJ1-6	NA	16	NA	TGCAGTGCTAGTGCAGGCCCGAGCTCCTATAATTCACCCCTCCACTTT	CSASAGPSSYNSPLHF
TRBV28	TRBJ2-2	TRBD1	16	NA	TGTGCCAGCAGTTTGTTCGGGCAGGGGGTGACCGGGGAGCTGTTTTTT	CASSLFGQGVTGELFF
TRBV5-1	TRBJ2-7	TRBD2	15	few	TGCGCCAGCAGCTTGTTAGCGGGAGGGTATCGTGAGCAGTACTTC	CASSLLAGGYREQYF
TRBV4-3	TRBJ2-6	NA	20	NA	TGCGCCAGCAGCCTCGCCTATGGGAGTGCATACCACTCTGGGGCCAACGTCCTGACTTTC	CASSLAYGSAYHSGANVLTF
TRBV30	TRBJ2-3	TRBD2	14	NA	TGTGCCTGGAGTGATCGGGGGGGGCTCGCTACGCAGTATTTT	CAWSDRGGLATQYF
TRBV19	TRBJ1-4	TRBD1	14	NA	TGTGCCAGTAGTATGCCCCGGGACAGGAAAAAACTGTTTTTT	CASSMPRDRKKLFF
TRBV28	TRBJ2-1	TRBD2	15	NA	TGTGCCAGCAAACCTCTAGCGGGAACCTACAATGAGCAGTTCTTC	CASKPLAGTYNEQFF
TRBV6-4	TRBJ2-3	NA	15	NA	TGTGCCAGCAGCGCCTCGTACTCTAGCACAGATACGCAGTATTTT	CASSASYSSTDTQYF
TRBV7-2	TRBJ2-7	TRBD1	15	NA	TGTGCCAGCAGCTTTGCCGGGACAGGAGCCTACGAGCAGTACTTC	CASSFAGTGAYEQYF
TRBV5-1	TRBJ2-1	NA	13	once	TGCGCCAGCCGAGCTAGCGGACAGGTTGAGCAGTTCTTC	CASRASGQVEQFF
TRBV6-2/TRBV6-3	TRBJ2-1	TRBD2	19	NA	TGTGCCAGCAGTTACTCGAGTACTAGCGGGAGTTGGGCCTACAATGAGCAGTTCTTC	CASSYSSTSGSWAYNEQFF
TRBV30	TRBJ2-1	NA	14	once	TGTGCCTGGAGTTGGTCAGATTTATTTAATGAGCAGTTCTTC	CAWSWSDLFNEQFF
TRBV28	TRBJ1-5	TRBD1	15	NA	TGTGCCAGCAGTGGAGGGGACAGGGATCGACAGCCCCAGCATTTT	CASSGGDRDRQPQHF
TRBV7-2	TRBJ2-7	NA	13	few	TGTGCCAGCTCCGAGACTAGCTCCTACGAGCAGTACTTC	CASSETSSYEQYF